This note documents a single TCR beta chain sequence. The source of the sample is a study of blood T cell repertoires in COVID-19. Study-wide background: Material from acute and convalescent COVID-19 was sourced from the United States, Italy and Spain. In each case, the material was cDNA or gDNA derived from T cells, B-cell-depleted T cells, or PBMCs.

The CDR3 is 12 amino acids. Trimming cost V 4 bases and J 4 bases, with 8 bases left between them. The germline CDR1 and CDR2 sequences are SGHKS and YYEKEE (reference sequence). Authors' analysis steps: By means of reference gene primer amplification, nucleated cell counts were estimated. Sequencing used immunoSEQ multiplex PCR; TCRdb keeps in-frame clones, though not all of them. Clone size and V and J calls were adopted from that table, with D and trimming inferred from the DNA. This table has around 210,000 clones, less than 90% appearing once. This sequence originates from a woman aged 65 to 85 with acute or convalescent COVID-19. The rearrangement joins TRBV5-5 to TRBJ1-1; maybe TRBD1 (5 bases). Sequencing was performed on peripheral blood. Here the CDR3 reads CASSAGVTEAFF. DNA for the CDR3: TGTGCCAGCAGCGCGGGGGTCACTGAAGCTTTCTTT.